These 26 T cell receptor beta chains share one sample of origin, sequenced in a study of blood T cell repertoires in COVID-19. Assay used: immunoSEQ multiplex PCR; TCRdb lists only in-frame clones, some missing. The sample has roughly 150,000 clones; about 88% are singletons. The sequenced sample consisted of peripheral blood. The receptors stem from a man in his forties or fifties who had recovered from COVID-19.

V usage is TRBV18 and J usage is TRBJ2-2; tentatively, D is TRBD1 or TRBD2 (6 bases each). Trimming stripped 5 bases from V and 6 bases from J, with 10 bases between. This CDR3 contains 13 residues. From germline, CDR1 is KGHSH and CDR2 LQKENI. The DNA for the CDR3 is TGTGCCAGCTCAGCACGGGGGCCCGGGGAGCTGTTTTTT. Residues: CASSARGPGELFF.

This chain uses TRBV28 with TRBJ1-1; D ambiguous. Between the trimmed V and J ends, which lost 3 bases and 7 bases, there was a span of 6 bases. The CDR3 contains 11 residues. Germline V gene data show CDR1 as MDHEN and CDR2 as SYDVKM. CDR3 sequence reads: CASSLAFEAFF. Written as DNA, the CDR3 is TGTGCCAGCAGTTTGGCTTTTGAAGCTTTCTTT. The entire variable domain, with the rest obtained from reference TRBV28 and TRBJ1-1, is as follows: DVKVTQSSRYLVKRTGEKVFLECVQDMDHENMFWYRQDPGLGLRLIYFSYDVKMKEKGDIPEGYSVSREKKERFSLILESASTNQTSMYLCASSLAFEAFFGQGTRLTVV.

The chain employs TRBV27 and TRBJ1-2, with TRBD1 matching over 11 bases. The CDR3 spans 15 residues. Germline CDR1 reads MNHEY; CDR2 reads SMNVEV (reference sequence). V lost 8 bases to trimming and J lost 5 bases; unmatched junction nucleotides: 10. The CDR3 loop is CASRPAGQGAYGYTF. The CDR3 nucleotides read TGTGCCAGCCGCCCAGCCGGACAGGGGGCGTATGGCTACACCTTC.

DNA for the CDR3: TGTGCCAGCAGCTTAGCGGGTTTGAGGGACTGGTACAATGAGCAGTTCTTC. Translated: CASSLAGLRDWYNEQFF. The chain uses TRBV11-2 and TRBJ2-1; a possible D gene is TRBD2 (6 bases). Trimming took 1 base from V and 4 from J, leaving 17 bases between them. The CDR3 has 17 residues. Germline-derived CDR1 and CDR2 are SGHAT and FQNNGV. The entire variable domain, with the rest obtained from reference TRBV11-2 and TRBJ2-1, is as follows: EAGVAQSPRYKIIEKRQSVAFWCNPISGHATLYWYQQILGQGPKLLIQFQNNGVVDDSQLPKDRFSAERLKGVDSTLKIQPAKLEDSAVYLCASSLAGLRDWYNEQFFGPGTRLTVL.

This chain links TRBV11-2 with TRBJ2-1; D ambiguous. The germline V and J ends were trimmed by 2 bases and 0 bases, with 5 bases remaining between them. The CDR3 consists of 14 residues. In germline, CDR1 is SGHAT, CDR2 FQNNGV. The CDR3 nucleotides are TGTGCCAGCAGCTTACTAAACTCCTACAATGAGCAGTTCTTC. This encodes CASSLLNSYNEQFF. Full variable domain (remainder filled in from reference TRBV11-2 and TRBJ2-1): EAGVAQSPRYKIIEKRQSVAFWCNPISGHATLYWYQQILGQGPKLLIQFQNNGVVDDSQLPKDRFSAERLKGVDSTLKIQPAKLEDSAVYLCASSLLNSYNEQFFGPGTRLTVL.

Notes on this clone: The junction shows a germline mismatch at one end, possibly a read error. The chain employs TRBV12-3 or TRBV12-4 and TRBJ2-7; 10 bases are shared with TRBD1. The CDR3 has 13 residues. Written as DNA, the CDR3 is TGTGCCAGCAGCCGAGGCGCCGGGACAGGGGAGGGCTTC. This sequence encodes CASSRGAGTGEGF.

The chain combines TRBV11-1 with TRBJ2-7; the match to TRBD2 covers 7 bases. CDR1 SGHAT and CDR2 FQDESV come from the germline V gene (reference sequence). Germline trimming cut 7 bases from V and 1 base from J; bases unmatched to any gene: 4. The CDR3 totals 13 residues. The DNA of the CDR3 is TGTGCCAGCAAACGAGCGGGGTCCTACGAGCAGTACTTC. Its translation is CASKRAGSYEQYF.

The J gene is TRBJ1-5, the V gene TRBV7-3; perhaps TRBD1 as D (6 bases). Trimming shortened V by 5 bases and J by 6 bases, and 20 bases separated the two germline ends. Germline CDR1 is SGHTA and CDR2 is FQGTGA. The CDR3 is made up of 16 amino acids. CDR3 in amino acids: CASSHFLGASGQPQHF. CDR3 in DNA: TGTGCCAGCAGCCACTTCTTGGGGGCTTCGGGTCAGCCCCAGCATTTT. Combining the CDR3 with reference TRBV7-3 and TRBJ1-5 gives the whole variable domain GAGVSQTPSNKVTEKGKYVELRCDPISGHTALYWYRQSLGQGPEFLIYFQGTGAADDSGLPNDRFFAVRPEGSVSTLKIQRTERGDSAVYLCASSHFLGASGQPQHFGDGTRLSIL.

The chain joins TRBV6-1 to TRBJ2-2; TRBD2 matches 11 bases. The junction had 5 bases not matched to a gene; V was cut back by 2 bases and J by 3 bases. This CDR3 region has 17 residues. Germline CDR1 reads MNHNS; CDR2 reads SASEGT. CDR3: CASSETSGRGYTGELFF. For the CDR3, the DNA is TGTGCCAGCAGTGAAACTAGCGGGAGAGGTTACACCGGGGAGCTGTTTTTT.

This clone appeared once. This chain links TRBV6-2 or TRBV6-3 with TRBJ2-7, with 8 bases that match TRBD2. Trimming removed 5 bases from V and 7 bases from J; junction bases left unmatched: 16. Germline-derived CDR1 and CDR2 are MNHEY and SVGEGT. The CDR3 totals 16 residues. CDR3: CASSPPPRGGPEEQYF. CDR3 DNA: TGTGCCAGCAGTCCCCCTCCCCGGGGGGGCCCGGAAGAGCAGTACTTC.

The chain uses TRBV6-4 and TRBJ2-3, with 14 bases that match TRBD2. The trim removed 3 bases at V and 1 base at J, leaving 0 bases unmatched. Germline V gives CDR1 MRHNA, CDR2 SNTAGT. The CDR3 is 16 amino acids. In DNA form, the CDR3 reads TGTGCCAGCAGTGAGACTAGCGGGGGGGGCACAGATACGCAGTATTTT. Its protein is CASSETSGGGTDTQYF.

The chain uses TRBV18 and TRBJ1-1; D remains unclear. The CDR3 covers 15 residues. CDR1 is KGHSH and CDR2 is LQKENI in the germline V gene. The V gene lost 3 bases and the J gene lost 3 bases, with 14 bases spanning the gap. Here the CDR3 reads CASSPPGVRYTEAFF. CDR3 DNA sequence: TGTGCCAGCTCACCTCCGGGAGTAAGGTACACTGAAGCTTTCTTT.

The chain joins TRBV9 to TRBJ1-6, with D possibly matching TRBD1 (6 bases). This CDR3 region has 14 residues. Germline V gene data show CDR1 as SGDLS and CDR2 as YYNGEE. Trimming stripped 4 bases from V and 6 bases from J, with 11 bases between. The CDR3 DNA reads TGTGCCAGCAGCTACAGGGAGCTTAATTCACCCCTCCACTTT. Translating gives CASSYRELNSPLHF.

Note on this clone: Other nucleotide sequences in the sample specify the same CDR3. The rearrangement links TRBV3-1 (or the pseudogene TRBV3-2) to TRBJ1-1, with a possible D match to TRBD1 (5 bases). There are 11 residues in the CDR3. Germline V gives CDR1 LGHDT, CDR2 YNNKEL (reference sequence). V was clipped by 6 bases and J by 5 bases, with 7 bases between them. CDR3 DNA: TGTGCCAGCAGGGGGGGTACTGAAGCTTTCTTT. It translates to CASRGGTEAFF.

This clone was counted a few times. The V gene is TRBV29-1, the J gene TRBJ1-2, with 9 positions matching TRBD1. This CDR3 is 14 amino acids long. V was pared by 5 bases and J by 9 bases, with 13 bases of the junction left unmatched. The V gene's germline CDR1 is SQVTM and CDR2 ANQGSEA. The CDR3 sequence: CSVPGTGSGLSYTF. CDR3 DNA sequence: TGCAGCGTTCCCGGGACAGGGAGCGGCTTGAGCTACACCTTC. The variable domain in full, with the rest retrieved from reference TRBV29-1 and TRBJ1-2, is SAVISQKPSRDICQRGTSLTIQCQVDSQVTMMFWYRQQPGQSLTLIATANQGSEATYESGFVIDKFPISRPNLTFSTLTVSNMSPEDSSIYLCSVPGTGSGLSYTFGSGTRLTVV.

This chain uses TRBV11-2 with TRBJ2-3; 8 bases line up with TRBD2. The V segment lost 1 base and the J segment 0 bases; nucleotides outside the gene matches: 3. CDR1 and CDR2 from the germline V gene are SGHAT and FQNNGV. The CDR3 has 16 amino acids. The CDR3 DNA reads as TGTGCCAGCAGCTTAGTCGCGGGAGGTAGCACAGATACGCAGTATTTT. Amino acids: CASSLVAGGSTDTQYF.

The chain joins TRBV11-3 to TRBJ2-2, with TRBD2 matching over 9 bases. The CDR3 spans 16 residues. Germline V gives CDR1 SGHNT, CDR2 YENEEA. The ends lost 2 bases at V and 8 bases at J; junction bases unmatched: 9. In DNA, the CDR3 is TGTGCCAGCAGCTTAATAGCGGGGGTCGGAACGGGGGAGCTGTTTTTT. As protein: CASSLIAGVGTGELFF.

The rearrangement links TRBV30 to TRBJ1-6; the D gene is possibly TRBD1 (6 bases). The CDR3 sequence is 15 residues long. CDR1 GTSNPN and CDR2 SVGIG come from the germline V gene (reference sequence). Between the trimmed V and J ends, which lost 0 bases and 5 bases, there was a span of 11 bases. This chain's CDR3 is CAWSVNRVNNSPLHF. For the CDR3, the DNA is TGTGCCTGGAGTGTAAACAGGGTGAATAATTCACCCCTCCACTTT.

This chain joins TRBV6-5 and TRBJ2-3, with a weak D call TRBD2 (5 bases). The CDR3 loop spans 15 amino acids. V lost 6 bases and J 0 bases, leaving 13 bases between the germline ends. The germline V gene has CDR1 MNHEY and CDR2 SVGAGI. CDR3 residues: CASRTRAASTDTQYF. CDR3 bases: TGTGCCAGCAGGACCCGAGCGGCTAGCACAGATACGCAGTATTTT.

The chain recombines TRBV15 with TRBJ2-7, with 7 bases that match TRBD2. The CDR3 covers 15 residues. CDR1 is LNHNV and CDR2 is YYDKDF in the germline V gene (reference sequence). Germline trimming cut 1 base from V and 5 bases from J; bases unmatched to any gene: 8. Written as DNA, the CDR3 is TGTGCCACCAGCAGAGTTGCGGGAGTTATGGACGAGCAGTACTTC. Amino acids: CATSRVAGVMDEQYF.

The chain recombines TRBV29-1 with TRBJ1-1; 12 bases line up with TRBD1. Germline V CDR1 and CDR2: SQVTM, ANQGSEA. CDR3 length: 18 residues. V lost 4 bases and J lost 5; bases outside the gene matches: 17. The CDR3, as DNA: TGCAGCGTTGTCATCTTCTCCGGGACAGGGGGCAGGTGGACTGAAGCTTTCTTT. Residues: CSVVIFSGTGGRWTEAFF. The full variable domain, in which reference TRBV29-1 and TRBJ1-1 provide the parts outside the CDR3, is SAVISQKPSRDICQRGTSLTIQCQVDSQVTMMFWYRQQPGQSLTLIATANQGSEATYESGFVIDKFPISRPNLTFSTLTVSNMSPEDSSIYLCSVVIFSGTGGRWTEAFFGQGTRLTVV.

The CDR3 spells CASSMSQGNQPQHF. The CDR3, as DNA: TGTGCCAGTAGTATGTCACAGGGGAATCAGCCCCAGCATTTT. This chain joins TRBV19 and TRBJ1-5, with TRBD1 matching 7 bases. Trimming cost V 3 bases and J 4 bases; bases outside gene matches: 3. The CDR3 length is 14 residues. CDR1 is LNHDA, CDR2 SQIVND, per germline (reference sequence).

This chain connects TRBV9 to TRBJ2-2; tentatively, D is TRBD1 (6 bases). CDR3 length: 16 amino acids. The germline V gene has CDR1 SGDLS and CDR2 YYNGEE. V was cut by 4 bases and J by 4 bases, with 17 bases left in between. The CDR3 is CASSPGPLGGTGELFF. CDR3 DNA: TGTGCCAGCAGCCCAGGGCCCCTAGGGGGCACCGGGGAGCTGTTTTTT.

V and J are TRBV7-8 and TRBJ1-2, with D unresolved. The CDR3 covers 13 residues. V was shortened by 0 bases and J by 7 bases, with 9 bases between the two germline ends. Germline CDR1 reads SGHVS; CDR2 reads FQNEAQ. CDR3 residues: CASSLAVGVGYTF. In DNA form, the CDR3 reads TGTGCCAGCAGCTTAGCAGTCGGGGTTGGCTACACCTTC.

Only a few counts were recorded for this clone. The V and J genes are TRBV7-9 and TRBJ2-3; tentatively, D is TRBD2 (6 bases). CDR1 and CDR2 (germline): SEHNR, FQNEAQ (reference sequence). Trimming took 5 bases from V and 7 from J, leaving 16 bases between them. This CDR3 spans 14 amino acids. CDR3 loop: CASSPKGLPYTQYF. The CDR3 region has the DNA TGTGCCAGCAGCCCAAAGGGACTCCCCTATACGCAGTATTTT.

V and J are TRBV7-2 and TRBJ1-2, with D tentatively TRBD1 (6 bases). This CDR3 comprises 17 residues. The V gene's germline CDR1 is SGHTA and CDR2 FQGNSA. Trimming removed 1 base at V and 0 bases at J, with 15 bases between. CDR3 loop: CASSLGRTAPTNYGYTF. CDR3 coding DNA: TGTGCCAGCAGCTTAGGGAGGACAGCTCCGACTAACTATGGCTACACCTTC.